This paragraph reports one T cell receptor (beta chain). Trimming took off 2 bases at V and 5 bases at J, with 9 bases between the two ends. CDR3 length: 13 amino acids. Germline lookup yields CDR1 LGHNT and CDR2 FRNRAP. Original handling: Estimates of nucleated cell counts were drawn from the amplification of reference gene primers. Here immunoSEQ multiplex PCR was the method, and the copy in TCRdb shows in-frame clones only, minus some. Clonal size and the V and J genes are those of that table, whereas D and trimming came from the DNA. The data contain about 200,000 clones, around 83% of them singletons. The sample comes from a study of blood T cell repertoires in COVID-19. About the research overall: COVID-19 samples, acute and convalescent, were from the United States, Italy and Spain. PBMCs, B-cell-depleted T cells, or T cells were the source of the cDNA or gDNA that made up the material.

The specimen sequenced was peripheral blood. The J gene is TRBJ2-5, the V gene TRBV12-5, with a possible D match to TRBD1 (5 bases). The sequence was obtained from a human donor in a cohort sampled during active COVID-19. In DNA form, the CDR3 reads TGTGCTAGTGGTTTGCTGGGGCGGGAGACCCAGTACTTC. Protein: CASGLLGRETQYF.